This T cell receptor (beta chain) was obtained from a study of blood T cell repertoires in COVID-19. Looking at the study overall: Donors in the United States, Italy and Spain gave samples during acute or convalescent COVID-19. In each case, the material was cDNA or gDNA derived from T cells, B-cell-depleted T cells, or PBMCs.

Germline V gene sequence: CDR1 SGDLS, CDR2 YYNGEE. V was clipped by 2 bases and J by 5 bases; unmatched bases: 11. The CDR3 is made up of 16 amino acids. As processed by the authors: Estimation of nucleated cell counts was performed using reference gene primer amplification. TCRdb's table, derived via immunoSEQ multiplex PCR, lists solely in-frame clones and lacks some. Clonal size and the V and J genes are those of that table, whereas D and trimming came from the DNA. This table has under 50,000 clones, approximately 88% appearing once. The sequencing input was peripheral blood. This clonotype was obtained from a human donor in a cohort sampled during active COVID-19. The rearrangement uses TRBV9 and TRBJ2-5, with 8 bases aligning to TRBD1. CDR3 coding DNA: TGTGCCAGCAGCGTCCAGGCAGGGGGCGGTTGGGAGACCCAGTACTTC. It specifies CASSVQAGGGWETQYF.